The 18 T cell receptor beta chains below come from one sample, sequenced in a study of blood T cell repertoires in COVID-19. Using immunoSEQ multiplex PCR, the repertoire was profiled, and TCRdb retains in-frame clones only, with some absent. The table shows some 150,000 clones, with about 85% occurring only once. Sequencing used peripheral blood. These receptors were collected from a human donor with acute or convalescent COVID-19. The donor label of this sample is uncertain.

J is TRBJ1-4 and V is TRBV6-5, with 10 bases fitting TRBD1. The germline V gene encodes CDR1 MNHEY and CDR2 SVGAGI. V trimming: 6 bases; J trimming: 5 bases; junction bases outside the gene matches: 6. The CDR3 has 15 amino acids. This CDR3 reads CASSPVGQGNEKLFF. The CDR3 DNA reads as TGTGCCAGCAGCCCCGTGGGACAGGGGAATGAAAAACTGTTTTTT.

J is TRBJ2-6 and V is TRBV29-1; D gene ambiguous. Trimming took 5 bases from V and 0 from J, leaving 20 bases between them. The CDR3 has 18 residues. The germline V gene encodes CDR1 SQVTM and CDR2 ANQGSEA. CDR3 sequence reads: CSVLGSQHSHSGANVLTF. The DNA of the CDR3 is TGCAGCGTTTTAGGTTCCCAGCACAGCCACTCTGGGGCCAACGTCCTGACTTTC.

The chain employs TRBV11-1 and TRBJ2-1; 10 bases agree with TRBD2. This CDR3 spans 16 amino acids. V gave up 3 bases and J gave up 4 bases; unmatched junction bases: 6. CDR1 and CDR2 from the germline V gene are SGHAT and FQDESV (reference sequence). CDR3 nucleotides: TGTGCCAGCAGCTTTATGGGTAGCGGGGGGTACAATGAGCAGTTCTTC. Protein: CASSFMGSGGYNEQFF.

J is TRBJ1-2 and V is TRBV28; D is possibly TRBD1 (6 bases). The V end was cut by 6 bases, the J end by 1 base, with 18 bases between. The CDR3 runs 16 residues. Germline V gene data show CDR1 as MDHEN and CDR2 as SYDVKM. The CDR3 DNA reads TGTGCCAGCAGCTGGGCAGGGGATCCACGTAACTATGGCTACACCTTC. This codes for CASSWAGDPRNYGYTF.

A remark on this clone: This CDR3 is also generated by other DNA sequences in the sample. The rearrangement uses TRBV19 and TRBJ1-2; TRBD1 matches at 10 bases. CDR3 length equals 14 residues. With V trimmed by 6 bases and J by 1 base, 2 bases remained unmatched. Germline V gene lookup returns CDR1 LNHDA and CDR2 SQIVND (reference sequence). CDR3 DNA: TGTGCCAGTAGCGGACAGGGGGTTAACTATGGCTACACCTTC. It translates to CASSGQGVNYGYTF.

The rearrangement links TRBV10-3 to TRBJ2-2; possibly TRBD1 for D (6 bases). V was trimmed by 3 bases and J by 6 bases, leaving 11 bases between them. The CDR3 extends over 14 amino acids. Germline V gene data show CDR1 as ENHRY and CDR2 as SYGVKD. CDR3 nucleotides: TGTGCCATCAGTGAAGACAGGACCGCCGGGGAGCTGTTTTTT. It codes for CAISEDRTAGELFF.

The rearrangement joins TRBV6-2 or TRBV6-3 to TRBJ1-1; D is undetermined. This CDR3 spans 12 amino acids. Germline V gene sequence: CDR1 MNHEY, CDR2 SVGEGT. V was clipped by 4 bases and J by 2 bases, with 5 bases between them. CDR3 loop: CASSWSNTEAFF. CDR3 DNA: TGTGCCAGCAGTTGGAGTAACACTGAAGCTTTCTTT.

The J gene is TRBJ1-5, the V gene TRBV10-3; the D gene is possibly TRBD1 (5 bases). The CDR3 consists of 15 residues. The germline CDR1 and CDR2 sequences are ENHRY and SYGVKD. V lost 4 bases and J lost 0, with 10 bases in between. The DNA of the CDR3 is TGTGCCATCAGTGGGGGGGGTCTTAGCAATCAGCCCCAGCATTTT. Encoded protein: CAISGGGLSNQPQHF.

As regards this clone: An end of the junction does not agree with germline; a read error may underlie this. The rearrangement uses TRBV7-7 and TRBJ2-5; 10 bases are a match to TRBD2. CDR3 length equals 16 residues. The V gene's germline CDR1 is SSHAT and CDR2 FNYEAQ (reference sequence). The CDR3 coding sequence is TGTGCTAGCAGCTTACAAGCGGGAGGGCGACAAGAGACCCAGTACTTC. Protein product: CASSLQAGGRQETQYF.

Written as DNA, the CDR3 is TGCGCCAGCAGCCCCTGGAGGAGCTCTGGGGCCAACGTCCTGACTTTC. Translating it yields CASSPWRSSGANVLTF. The V gene is TRBV4-1, the J gene TRBJ2-6; maybe TRBD2 (5 bases). Trimming took off 4 bases at V and 0 bases at J, with 10 bases between the two ends. This CDR3 spans 16 amino acids. The germline V gene has CDR1 MGHRA and CDR2 YSYEKL.

This clone has only a few counts. The chain couples TRBV19 to TRBJ2-3, with 13 nucleotides matching TRBD2. The CDR3 has 16 residues. Per germline, CDR1 LNHDA and CDR2 SQIVND (reference sequence). Trimming took 7 bases from V and 4 from J; bases not matched to a gene: 8. The CDR3, as DNA: TGTGCCAGTACCTCGGGACTAGCGGGGTCCCCAGATACGCAGTATTTT. This codes for CASTSGLAGSPDTQYF. The full variable domain, in which reference TRBV19 and TRBJ2-3 provide the parts outside the CDR3, is DGGITQSPKYLFRKEGQNVTLSCEQNLNHDAMYWYRQDPGQGLRLIYYSQIVNDFQKGDIAEGYSVSREKKESFPLTVTSAQKNPTAFYLCASTSGLAGSPDTQYFGPGTRLTVL.

The gene calls are TRBV5-6 and TRBJ2-5; 10 bases match TRBD2. The CDR3 consists of 16 residues. In germline, CDR1 is SGHDT, CDR2 YYEEEE. The ends lost 0 bases at V and 5 bases at J; junction bases unmatched: 7. The CDR3 sequence is CASSLAPSGSSETQYF. CDR3 coding DNA: TGTGCCAGCAGCTTGGCGCCTAGCGGGAGTTCGGAGACCCAGTACTTC. The full variable domain, completed using reference TRBV5-6 and TRBJ2-5, is DAGVTQSPTHLIKTRGQQVTLRCSPKSGHDTVSWYQQALGQGPQFIFQYYEEEERQRGNFPDRFSGHQFPNYSSELNVNALLLGDSALYLCASSLAPSGSSETQYFGPGTRLLVL.

The chain recombines TRBV15 with TRBJ1-5, with D possibly TRBD1 on 6 matching bases. Germline CDR1 reads LNHNV; CDR2 reads YYDKDF (reference sequence). The V and J ends lost 3 bases and 7 bases respectively, with 16 bases between them. This CDR3 contains 15 residues. This chain's CDR3 is CATSRDPGQGQPQHF. In nucleotides, the CDR3 is TGTGCCACCAGCAGGGACCCGGGACAAGGACAGCCCCAGCATTTT. The variable domain in full, completed from reference TRBV15 and TRBJ1-5, reads DAMVIQNPRYQVTQFGKPVTLSCSQTLNHNVMYWYQQKSSQAPKLLFHYYDKDFNNEADTPDNFQSRRPNTSFCFLDIRSPGLGDTAMYLCATSRDPGQGQPQHFGDGTRLSIL.

The J gene is TRBJ2-7, the V gene TRBV28; 7 nucleotides match TRBD2. Germline loops: CDR1 MDHEN, CDR2 SYDVKM. The J segment lost 2 bases and the V segment lost 7 bases, leaving 14 bases of the junction unmatched. The CDR3 is 16 residues long. CDR3 bases: TGTGCCAGCACCCCGGGGCAGGGAGGGACGCCCTACGAGCAGTACTTC. Encoded protein: CASTPGQGGTPYEQYF.

V is TRBV29-1 and J is TRBJ1-2; D is perhaps TRBD1 (6 bases). V was shortened by 6 bases and J by 4 bases, with 12 bases between the two germline ends. Germline V gene lookup returns CDR1 SQVTM and CDR2 ANQGSEA. There are 12 residues in the CDR3. The CDR3 reads CSVGDISYGYTF. The DNA of the CDR3 is TGCAGCGTGGGGGACATTTCCTATGGCTACACCTTC.

The chain uses TRBV7-6 and TRBJ2-2; D is undetermined. The V gene lost 3 bases and the J gene lost 4 bases, with 12 bases spanning the gap. Germline CDR1 SGHVS, CDR2 FNYEAQ. This CDR3 comprises 15 residues. In nucleotides, the CDR3 is TGTGCCAGCAGCTTTGAGGCGGAGTTCACCGGGGAGCTGTTTTTT. Its translation: CASSFEAEFTGELFF. The full variable domain, with the rest looked up from reference TRBV7-6 and TRBJ2-2, is GAGVSQSPRYKVTKRGQDVALRCDPISGHVSLYWYRQALGQGPEFLTYFNYEAQQDKSGLPNDRFSAERPEGSISTLTIQRTEQRDSAMYRCASSFEAEFTGELFFGEGSRLTVL.

This chain connects TRBV11-2 to TRBJ1-4; 8 positions agree with TRBD1. CDR1 SGHAT and CDR2 FQNNGV come from the germline V gene. This CDR3 region has 15 residues. Trimming cost V 1 base and J 10 bases; bases outside gene matches: 8. This chain's CDR3 is CASSLGRQGHGKLFF. The CDR3 bases are TGTGCCAGCAGCTTAGGGAGACAGGGGCATGGAAAACTGTTTTTT.

This sequence joins TRBV6-5 and TRBJ1-6; D might be TRBD1 (6 bases). There are 15 residues in the CDR3. Germline V gives CDR1 MNHEY, CDR2 SVGAGI. V lost 4 bases and J lost 7, with 14 bases in between. For the CDR3, the DNA is TGTGCCAGCAGTTTCAACAGGGAGTGGAATTCACCCCTCCACTTT. The encoded protein is CASSFNREWNSPLHF.